This T cell receptor (beta chain) was identified in a study of beta chain features in type 1 diabetes. Germline V gene lookup returns CDR1 LGHNA and CDR2 YSLEER. J lost 5 bases, V lost 0 bases, and 7 bases had no gene match. The CDR3 consists of 17 residues. Every sorted population was more than 95% pure. This clone appeared a few times. The antigen is undetermined. Since all of the isolated RNA was reverse transcribed, expressed TCRB transcripts were what got sequenced. The data were produced by immunoSEQ multiplex PCR, yet TCRdb's version contains in-frame clones alone and is incomplete. The sample consists of over 120,000 clones, 10% of them appearing once. Study-wide points: Because the template was cDNA, high-expressing cells might be over-represented.

The sample was naive CD4+ T cells from blood. The chain has TRBV4-3 and TRBJ2-3, with 11 bases aligning to TRBD2. The TCR comes from a man aged 18 to 35 in good health. CDR3 protein: CASSQDLASGGQDTQYF. CDR3 DNA sequence: TGCGCCAGCAGCCAAGATCTCGCTAGCGGGGGGCAAGATACGCAGTATTTT.